The clone carrying this T cell receptor (beta chain) was seen just once. This sample is part of a study of blood T cell repertoires in COVID-19. The length of the CDR3 is 17 residues. V dropped 3 bases and J dropped 4 bases, with 19 bases sitting between them. CDR1 and CDR2 (germline): LNHDA, SQIVND (reference sequence). Clones were sequenced by immunoSEQ multiplex PCR, and TCRdb holds only the in-frame ones, with some missing. This sample has roughly 240,000 clones, with 85% found just once. The receptor comes from a woman aged 50 to 60 with acute COVID-19. The sample taken for sequencing was PBMCs or T cells enriched from blood (not recorded which). J is TRBJ1-5 and V is TRBV19; D may be TRBD1 (6 bases). This chain's CDR3 is CASSMITGRVSNQPQHF. The CDR3 DNA follows: TGTGCCAGTAGTATGATAACAGGGCGCGTCTCTAATCAGCCCCAGCATTTT.